This TCR beta chain came from a study of T cell repertoires in cytomegalovirus infection. TCRdb re-analysed the reads in MiXCR, keeping a single row per CDR3 protein. The sample lists about 320,000 distinct CDR3 sequences; 9.5% were seen once. Germline V gene data show CDR1 as SGHTA and CDR2 as FQGNSA. CDR3 size: 15 residues. V was cut by 5 bases and J by 0 bases, with 11 bases left in between. This clonotype was recorded many times. The specimen was PBMCs. This TCR came from a human donor in good health (CMV status not recorded). Some clones in this sample may be carry-over from other donors' samples. This chain joins TRBV7-2 and TRBJ1-3; unclear D gene. The CDR3 coding sequence is TGTGCCAGCAGCAATAACGGGTTCTCTGGAAACACCATATATTTT. This sequence encodes CASSNNGFSGNTIYF.